These 2 T cell receptor beta chains share one sample of origin, sequenced in a study of CD8 T cells in Susac syndrome. After extraction with the RNeasy kit, roughly 0.45 to 1 ug of the RNA was reverse transcribed using random hexamers. Each CDR3 protein is one row after TCRdb ran MiXCR on the immunoSEQ multiplex PCR reads. Of about 190,000 distinct CDR3 sequences listed, approximately 95% were seen once; the top ten hold approximately 0.15%. The sample comprised CD8+ T cells from PBMCs. The receptors shown here come from a human donor with Susac syndrome.

The chain is built from TRBV21-1 and TRBJ2-4. TRBV21-1 is given as a pseudogene. There are 14 residues in the CDR3. The CDR3, as DNA: TGTGCCAGCAGCAAACGGACAGTCAAAAACATTCAGTACTTC. It yields the protein CASSKRTVKNIQYF.

The chain couples TRBV29-1 to TRBJ2-7; no clear D gene. This CDR3 is 11 amino acids long. Trimming took 7 bases from V and 3 from J, leaving 10 bases between them. CDR1 is SQVTM and CDR2 is ANQGSEA in the germline V gene. The CDR3 region has the DNA TGCAGCGCAGGCAAAAGCTACGAGCAGTACTTC. It specifies CSAGKSYEQYF.